One sample yielded the 17 T cell receptor beta chains listed below, sequenced in a study of OX40 agonist ivuxolimab in advanced cancers. Produced via immunoSEQ multiplex PCR; TCRdb's table is partial and in-frame only. The sample holds 35,000 to 45,000 clones, about four fifths seen once. The specimen was CD4+ or CD8+ T cells sorted from blood, collected in a trial of the OX40 agonist ivuxolimab. Source of these receptors: an adult with an advanced solid tumor such as melanoma, head and neck, liver or kidney cancer.

The chain is built from TRBV23-1 and TRBJ2-1; D is unclear. TRBV23-1 is placed among ORFs of uncertain function. V lost 5 bases and J lost 0, with 11 bases in between. The CDR3 has 15 amino acids. CDR3 sequence: CASSKGSSSYNEQFF. CDR3 DNA: TGCGCCAGCAGTAAGGGTTCGAGCTCCTACAATGAGCAGTTCTTC.

This clone appeared once. The chain links TRBV5-6 to TRBJ2-2; perhaps TRBD2 as D (7 bases). The CDR3 contains 14 residues. The germline CDR1 and CDR2 sequences are SGHDT and YYEEEE. V was clipped by 8 bases and J by 7 bases, with 18 bases between them. CDR3 sequence: CASSATGGGGELFF. The CDR3 bases are TGTGCCAGTTCAGCCACGGGGGGCGGCGGGGAGCTGTTTTTT.

This clone has only a few counts. CDR3 DNA sequence: TGTGCCAGCAGCCCACCGCGGAGAGCGGGCCTTAGCACAGATACGCAGTATTTT. Translated, it gives CASSPPRRAGLSTDTQYF. The rearrangement links TRBV9 to TRBJ2-3; D possibly corresponds to TRBD2 (6 bases). CDR3 length equals 18 residues. Germline CDR1 SGDLS, CDR2 YYNGEE. Trimming took 4 bases from V and 0 from J, leaving 21 bases between them.

The chain uses TRBV19 and TRBJ2-7; 7 bases line up with TRBD1. The CDR3 extends over 15 amino acids. CDR1 LNHDA and CDR2 SQIVND come from the germline V gene (reference sequence). V gave up 1 base and J gave up 7 bases; unmatched junction bases: 10. DNA for the CDR3: TGTGCCAGTAGTATAGGAACAGGGGCACTGTATGAGCAGTACTTC. Encoded protein: CASSIGTGALYEQYF. The variable domain in full, with the rest retrieved from reference TRBV19 and TRBJ2-7, is DGGITQSPKYLFRKEGQNVTLSCEQNLNHDAMYWYRQDPGQGLRLIYYSQIVNDFQKGDIAEGYSVSREKKESFPLTVTSAQKNPTAFYLCASSIGTGALYEQYFGPGTRLTVT.

V and J are TRBV7-9 and TRBJ2-5, with 7 bases that match TRBD1. V lost 4 bases to trimming and J lost 2 bases; unmatched junction nucleotides: 13. Germline V gene data show CDR1 as SEHNR and CDR2 as FQNEAQ (reference sequence). CDR3 length equals 17 residues. CDR3 nucleotides: TGTGCCAGCAGCTCGCGACAGGGCCTCATAACTCAAGAGACCCAGTACTTC. Its protein is CASSSRQGLITQETQYF.

This rearrangement joins TRBV5-1 to TRBJ1-1; 7 nucleotides match TRBD1. The CDR3 covers 14 residues. Germline V lookup: CDR1 SGHRS, CDR2 YFSETQ. J was trimmed by 13 bases and V by 0 bases; bases with no gene match: 12. CDR3 sequence: CASSLVQGTERGFF. Here the CDR3 DNA reads TGCGCCAGCAGCTTGGTACAAGGGACAGAACGCGGTTTCTTT.

This clone is a singleton in its sample. The V and J genes are TRBV9 and TRBJ2-3; D might be TRBD1 (6 bases). The CDR3 length is 16 residues. The V gene lost 3 bases and the J gene lost 5 bases, with 19 bases spanning the gap. Looked up from germline, CDR1 is SGDLS and CDR2 is YYNGEE. CDR3 residues: CASSAGRDTVGDTQYF. In DNA form, the CDR3 reads TGTGCCAGCAGCGCTGGCCGGGACACCGTAGGAGATACGCAGTATTTT.

This chain joins TRBV7-3 and TRBJ2-3; tentative D call: TRBD2 (6 bases). The CDR3 covers 15 residues. Germline-derived CDR1 and CDR2 are SGHTA and FQGTGA. V was pared by 1 base and J by 1 base, with 9 bases between. The CDR3 DNA reads as TGTGCCAGCAGCTTAAGGGACTCCCGCACAGATACGCAGTATTTT. Translated, it gives CASSLRDSRTDTQYF.

The rearrangement uses TRBV11-2 and TRBJ2-1, with 15 bases matching TRBD2. Trimming cost V 4 bases and J 8 bases; bases outside gene matches: 3. The CDR3 totals 15 residues. Germline V gene data show CDR1 as SGHAT and CDR2 as FQNNGV. DNA for the CDR3: TGTGCCAGCAGCTCGGGACTAGCGGGGGGACATGAGCAGTTCTTC. Protein product: CASSSGLAGGHEQFF.

The chain is built from TRBV28 and TRBJ1-2, with D possibly matching TRBD1 (5 bases). CDR1 is MDHEN, CDR2 SYDVKM, per germline. This CDR3 region has 12 residues. Trimming took off 6 bases at V and 5 bases at J, with 10 bases between the two ends. This chain's CDR3 is CASRGTGYGYTF. The CDR3 DNA reads as TGTGCCAGCAGGGGGACGGGGTATGGCTACACCTTC.

There are a few counts of this clone. The chain recombines TRBV4-2 with TRBJ1-1; D is undetermined. Germline V gene data show CDR1 as LGHNA and CDR2 as YNFKEQ. The V and J ends lost 1 base and 0 bases respectively, with 24 bases between them. The CDR3 runs 20 residues. CDR3 loop: CASSQVKRSGRAPMNTEAFF. CDR3 nucleotide sequence: TGTGCCAGCAGCCAAGTGAAAAGATCAGGACGCGCGCCGATGAACACTGAAGCTTTCTTT.

The chain links TRBV4-1 to TRBJ2-3; 7 bases agree with TRBD1. Germline V gene data show CDR1 as MGHRA and CDR2 as YSYEKL. The CDR3 consists of 14 residues. J gave up 7 bases and V 4 bases, and 8 bases lay outside the gene matches. The CDR3 DNA reads as TGCGCCAGCAGCCTGGGGACAGTCAGCTATACGCAGTATTTT. This sequence encodes CASSLGTVSYTQYF.

V is TRBV19 and J is TRBJ1-2; D ambiguous. Looked up from germline, CDR1 is LNHDA and CDR2 is SQIVND (reference sequence). This CDR3 has 18 residues. Trimming removed 3 bases at V and 4 bases at J, with 24 bases between. Written as DNA, the CDR3 is TGTGCCAGTAGTATTCAAACGGGAAGCAAACTCGCACTCTATGGCTACACCTTC. Amino acid sequence: CASSIQTGSKLALYGYTF.

This clone has a single count. The CDR3 DNA follows: TGTGCCAGCAAGGGGGAGGGAGCTGAAGCTTTCTTT. Residues: CASKGEGAEAFF. The V call is TRBV9, the J call TRBJ1-1, with D perhaps TRBD1 (6 bases). From germline, CDR1 is SGDLS and CDR2 YYNGEE. Trimming removed 6 bases at V and 6 bases at J, with 12 bases between. This CDR3 comprises 12 residues.

The gene calls are TRBV19 and TRBJ2-7; D is possibly TRBD2 (5 bases). V dropped 7 bases and J dropped 6 bases, with 16 bases sitting between them. Per the germline V gene, CDR1 is LNHDA and CDR2 is SQIVND (reference sequence). This CDR3 spans 13 amino acids. CDR3 DNA sequence: TGTGCCAGTATGGAGTCACGCGCGGGCGAGCAGTACTTC. Protein product: CASMESRAGEQYF.

The chain employs TRBV20-1 and TRBJ2-7; TRBD1 matches at 8 bases. Germline CDR1 reads DFQATT; CDR2 reads SNEGSKA (reference sequence). This CDR3 is 11 amino acids long. V gave up 3 bases and J gave up 10 bases; unmatched junction bases: 5. The CDR3 is CSASGGTGQYF. CDR3 nucleotides: TGCAGTGCTAGTGGGGGGACAGGTCAGTACTTC.

The chain carries TRBV28 and TRBJ2-2; D ambiguous. Germline CDR1 is MDHEN and CDR2 is SYDVKM. Trimming cost V 2 bases and J 4 bases, with 8 bases left between them. This CDR3 comprises 14 residues. CDR3: CASSLSASTGELFF. In DNA form, the CDR3 reads TGTGCCAGCAGTTTAAGCGCCTCCACCGGGGAGCTGTTTTTT.